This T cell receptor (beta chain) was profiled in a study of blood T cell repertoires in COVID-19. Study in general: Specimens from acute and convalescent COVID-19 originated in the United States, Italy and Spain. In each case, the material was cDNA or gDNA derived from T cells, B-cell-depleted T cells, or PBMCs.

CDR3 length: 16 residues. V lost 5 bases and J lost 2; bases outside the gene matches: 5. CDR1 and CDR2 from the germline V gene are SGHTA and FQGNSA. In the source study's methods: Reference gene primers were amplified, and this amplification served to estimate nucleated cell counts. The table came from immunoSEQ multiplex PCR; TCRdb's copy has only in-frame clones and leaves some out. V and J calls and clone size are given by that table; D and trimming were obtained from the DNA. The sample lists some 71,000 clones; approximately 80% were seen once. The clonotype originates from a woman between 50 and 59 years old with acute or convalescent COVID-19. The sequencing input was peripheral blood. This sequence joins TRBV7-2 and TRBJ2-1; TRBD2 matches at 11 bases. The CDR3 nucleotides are TGTGCCAGCAGCACGAGGACTAGCGGGCCCTACAATGAGCAGTTCTTC. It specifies CASSTRTSGPYNEQFF.